This T cell receptor (beta chain) was sequenced during a study of control samples from healthy donors and cancer patients. Clones were sequenced by immunoSEQ multiplex PCR, and TCRdb holds only the in-frame ones, with some missing. This repertoire shows tens of thousands of clones, around four fifths found once; its top ten account for roughly 44%. Trimming removed 2 bases from V and 4 bases from J; junction bases left unmatched: 2. Germline values: CDR1 LNHDA, CDR2 SQIVND (reference sequence). The CDR3 covers 14 residues. This chain joins TRBV19 and TRBJ1-5, with TRBD1 matching 7 bases. Input material: blood. This receptor was taken from a man aged 60-69 years in good health. The CDR3 nucleotides are TGTGCCAGTAGTATACGGGGACAGAATCAGCCCCAGCATTTT. Translated: CASSIRGQNQPQHF.